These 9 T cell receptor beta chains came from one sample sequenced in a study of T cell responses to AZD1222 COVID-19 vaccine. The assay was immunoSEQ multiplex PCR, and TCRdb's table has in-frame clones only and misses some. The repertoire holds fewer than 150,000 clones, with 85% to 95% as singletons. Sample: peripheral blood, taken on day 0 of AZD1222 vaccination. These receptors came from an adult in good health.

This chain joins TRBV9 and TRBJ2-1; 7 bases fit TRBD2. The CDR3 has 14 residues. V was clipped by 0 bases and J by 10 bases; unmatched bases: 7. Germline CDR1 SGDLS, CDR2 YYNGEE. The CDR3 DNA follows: TGTGCCAGCAGCGTAGGGGTTAGCGGGTTAGAGCAGTTCTTC. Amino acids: CASSVGVSGLEQFF.

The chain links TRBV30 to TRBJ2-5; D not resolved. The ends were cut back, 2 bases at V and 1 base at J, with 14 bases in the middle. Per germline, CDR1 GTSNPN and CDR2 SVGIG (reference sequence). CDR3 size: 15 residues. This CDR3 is CAWSRPADLQETQYF. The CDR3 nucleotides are TGTGCCTGGAGTCGGCCCGCAGACCTCCAAGAGACCCAGTACTTC.

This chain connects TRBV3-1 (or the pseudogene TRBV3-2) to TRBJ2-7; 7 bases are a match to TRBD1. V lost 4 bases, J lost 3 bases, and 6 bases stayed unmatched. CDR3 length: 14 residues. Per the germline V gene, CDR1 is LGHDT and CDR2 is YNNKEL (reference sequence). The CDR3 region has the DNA TGTGCCAGCAGCCCTAGAGGGGGCGGCTACGAGCAGTACTTC. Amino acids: CASSPRGGGYEQYF.

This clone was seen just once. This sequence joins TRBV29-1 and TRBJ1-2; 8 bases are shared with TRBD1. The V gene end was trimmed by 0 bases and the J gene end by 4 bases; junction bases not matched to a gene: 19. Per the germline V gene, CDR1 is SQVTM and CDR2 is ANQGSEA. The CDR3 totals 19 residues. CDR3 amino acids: CSVEDRVLRTLQGAYGYTF. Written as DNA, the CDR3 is TGCAGCGTTGAAGATCGGGTTTTGCGGACTCTCCAGGGGGCCTATGGCTACACCTTC.

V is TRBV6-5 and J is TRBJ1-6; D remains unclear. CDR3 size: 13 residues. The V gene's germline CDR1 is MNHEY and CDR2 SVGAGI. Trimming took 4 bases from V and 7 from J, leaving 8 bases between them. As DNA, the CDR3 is TGTGCCAGCAGTTCCGACTGGAATTCACCCCTCCACTTT. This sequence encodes CASSSDWNSPLHF.

The CDR3 DNA follows: TGTGCCAGCAGCGTAGCGGGGGGAAACACCATATATTTT. It translates to CASSVAGGNTIYF. The V gene is TRBV9, the J gene TRBJ1-3; D not certain. V was pared by 0 bases and J by 4 bases, with 5 bases between. In germline, CDR1 is SGDLS, CDR2 YYNGEE. The CDR3 is 13 amino acids.

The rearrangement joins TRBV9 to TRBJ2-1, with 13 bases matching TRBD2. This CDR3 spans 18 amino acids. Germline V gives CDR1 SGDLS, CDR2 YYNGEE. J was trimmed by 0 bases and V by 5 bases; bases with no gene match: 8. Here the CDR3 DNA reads TGTGCCAGCAGTCCGGGACTAGCGGGGTCGAGCTCCTACAATGAGCAGTTCTTC. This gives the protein CASSPGLAGSSSYNEQFF.

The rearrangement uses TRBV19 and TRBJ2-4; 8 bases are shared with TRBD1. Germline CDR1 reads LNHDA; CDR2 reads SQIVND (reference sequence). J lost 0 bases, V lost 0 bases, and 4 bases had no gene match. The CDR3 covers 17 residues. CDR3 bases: TGTGCCAGTAGTATAGATCAGGGGGCCGGAGCCAAAAACATTCAGTACTTC. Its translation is CASSIDQGAGAKNIQYF.

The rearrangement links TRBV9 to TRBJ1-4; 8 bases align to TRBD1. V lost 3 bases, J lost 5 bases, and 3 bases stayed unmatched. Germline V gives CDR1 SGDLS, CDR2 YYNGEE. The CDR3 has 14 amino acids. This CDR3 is CASSAQGGNEKLFF. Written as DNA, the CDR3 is TGTGCCAGCAGCGCACAGGGGGGCAATGAAAAACTGTTTTTT.